This TCR beta chain was found in a study of CD8 T cells in Susac syndrome. After extraction with the RNeasy kit, 0.5 to 1 ug of the RNA was reverse transcribed using random hexamers. TCRdb redid the calling of the immunoSEQ multiplex PCR reads with MiXCR, one entry per CDR3 protein. The data hold approximately 200,000 distinct CDR3 sequences, with just under 95% observed a single time. There are 15 residues in the CDR3. Germline CDR1 is DFQATT and CDR2 is SNEGSKA (reference sequence). V was trimmed by 1 base and J by 3 bases, leaving 13 bases between them. This chain joins TRBV20-1 and TRBJ1-5; no clear D gene. The material sequenced was CD4+ T cells from PBMCs. This sequence was found in a human donor with multiple sclerosis. CDR3 region: CSARVDGNINQPQHF. CDR3 coding DNA: TGCAGTGCTAGAGTCGACGGGAACATCAATCAGCCCCAGCATTTT.